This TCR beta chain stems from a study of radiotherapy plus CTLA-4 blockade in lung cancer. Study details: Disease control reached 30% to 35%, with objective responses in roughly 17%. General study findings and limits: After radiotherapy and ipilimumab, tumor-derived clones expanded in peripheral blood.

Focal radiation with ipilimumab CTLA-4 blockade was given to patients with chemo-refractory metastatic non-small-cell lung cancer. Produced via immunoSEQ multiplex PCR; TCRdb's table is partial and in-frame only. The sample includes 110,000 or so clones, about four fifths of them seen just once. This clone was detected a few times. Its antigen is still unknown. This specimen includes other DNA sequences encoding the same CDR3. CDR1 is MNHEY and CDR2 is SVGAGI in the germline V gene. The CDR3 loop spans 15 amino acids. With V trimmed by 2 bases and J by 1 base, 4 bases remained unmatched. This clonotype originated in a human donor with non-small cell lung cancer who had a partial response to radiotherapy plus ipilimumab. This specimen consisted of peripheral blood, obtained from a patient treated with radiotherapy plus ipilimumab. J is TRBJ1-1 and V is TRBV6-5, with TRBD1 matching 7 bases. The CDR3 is CASSYGRTGNTEAFF. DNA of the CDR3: TGTGCCAGCAGTTACGGAAGGACAGGGAACACTGAAGCTTTCTTT.